This TCR beta chain comes out of a study of T cell changes during pregnancy in multiple sclerosis. Sequenced by immunoSEQ multiplex PCR; TCRdb stores in-frame clones only, minus some. Among around 65,000 clones, more than 75% were seen once, and the ten largest hold 3.3%. The sequencing here drew on peripheral blood, taken in the first trimester of pregnancy. This TCR was recovered from a female donor in good health, enrolled as a control in a pregnancy study.

Here the CDR3 reads CASSQDRAGGPDNEQFF. The CDR3 nucleotides are TGCGCCAGCAGCCAAGATCGAGCGGGAGGGCCGGATAATGAGCAGTTCTTC. The chain links TRBV4-3 to TRBJ2-1; 10 positions agree with TRBD2. The junction had 9 bases not matched to a gene; V was cut back by 0 bases and J by 7 bases. There are 17 residues in the CDR3. Germline CDR1 and CDR2: LGHNA and YSLEER.